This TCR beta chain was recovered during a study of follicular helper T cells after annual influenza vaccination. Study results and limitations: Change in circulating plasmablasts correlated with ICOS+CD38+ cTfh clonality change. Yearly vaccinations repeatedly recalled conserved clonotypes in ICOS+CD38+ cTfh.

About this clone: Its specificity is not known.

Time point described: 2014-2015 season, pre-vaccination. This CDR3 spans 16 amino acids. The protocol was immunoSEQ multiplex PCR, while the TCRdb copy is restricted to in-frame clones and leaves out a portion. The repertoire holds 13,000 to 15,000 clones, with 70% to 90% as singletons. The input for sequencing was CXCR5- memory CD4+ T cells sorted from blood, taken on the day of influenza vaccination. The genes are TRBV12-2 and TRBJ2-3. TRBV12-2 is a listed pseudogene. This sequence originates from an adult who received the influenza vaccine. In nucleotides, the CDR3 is TGTGCAAGTCGCTCACCTTATGGTAGGGTAGCAGATACGCAGTATTTT. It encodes CASRSPYGRVADTQYF.